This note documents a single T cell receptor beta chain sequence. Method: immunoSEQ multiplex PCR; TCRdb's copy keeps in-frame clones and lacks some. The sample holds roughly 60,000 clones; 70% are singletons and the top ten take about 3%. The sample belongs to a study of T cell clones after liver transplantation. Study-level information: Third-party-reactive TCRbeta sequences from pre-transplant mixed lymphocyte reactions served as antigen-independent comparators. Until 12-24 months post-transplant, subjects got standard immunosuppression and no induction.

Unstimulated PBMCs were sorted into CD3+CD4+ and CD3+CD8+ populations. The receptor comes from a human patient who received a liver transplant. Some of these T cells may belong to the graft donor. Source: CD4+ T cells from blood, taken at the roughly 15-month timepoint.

The chain's CDR3 is CASSFESTGETQYF. The CDR3 bases are TGTGCCAGCAGCTTTGAGTCGACTGGGGAGACCCAGTACTTC. This rearrangement joins TRBV5-6 to TRBJ2-5, with no clear D. V was shortened by 2 bases and J by 5 bases, with 13 bases between the two germline ends. CDR3 length: 14 residues. In germline, CDR1 is SGHDT, CDR2 YYEEEE.